The sequence of this T cell receptor (beta chain) was determined in a study of OX40 agonist ivuxolimab in advanced cancers. Study-level background: Ivuxolimab, which is an agonistic anti-OX40 (CD134) antibody, was administered to the patients. The study enrolled dose-escalation patients with hepatocellular carcinoma, melanoma, renal cell or head and neck cancer.

Concerning this clone: What it recognizes is unknown.

General observations from the study: The study found that CD8+ T cells averaged more expanded clones than CD4+.

Trimming took off 3 bases at V and 5 bases at J, with 4 bases between the two ends. This CDR3 contains 10 residues. Germline V gene sequence: CDR1 DFQATT, CDR2 SNEGSKA (reference sequence). Sequencing was performed with immunoSEQ multiplex PCR; in TCRdb, only in-frame clones are kept and a portion is missing. The data show about 84,000 clones, about nine tenths seen once. This TCR was sampled from an adult with an advanced solid tumor such as melanoma, head and neck, liver or kidney cancer. V and J are TRBV20-1 and TRBJ1-1; D remains ambiguous. Sequences were derived from CD4+ or CD8+ T cells sorted from blood, sampled in a trial of the OX40 agonist ivuxolimab. In DNA form, the CDR3 reads TGCAGTGCTAGTGCTACTGAAGCTTTCTTT. Its protein is CSASATEAFF.